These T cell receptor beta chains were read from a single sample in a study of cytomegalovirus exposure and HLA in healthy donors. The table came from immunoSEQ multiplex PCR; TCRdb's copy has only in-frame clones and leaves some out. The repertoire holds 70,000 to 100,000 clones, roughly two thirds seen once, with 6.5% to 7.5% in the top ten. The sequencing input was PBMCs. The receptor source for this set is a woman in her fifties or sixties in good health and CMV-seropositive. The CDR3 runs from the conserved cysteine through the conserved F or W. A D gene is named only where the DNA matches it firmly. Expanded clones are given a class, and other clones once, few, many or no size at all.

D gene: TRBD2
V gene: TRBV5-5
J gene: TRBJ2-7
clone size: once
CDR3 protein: CASSLGPGSGGAYEQYF
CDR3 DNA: TGTGCCAGCAGCTTGGGGCCGGGTAGCGGGGGGGCCTACGAGCAGTACTTC

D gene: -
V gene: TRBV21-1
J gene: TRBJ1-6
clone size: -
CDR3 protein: CASSKNPSLPGCNSPLHF
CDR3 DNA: TGTGCCAGCAGCAAAAACCCATCCTTACCCGGGTGCAATTCACCCCTCCACTTT

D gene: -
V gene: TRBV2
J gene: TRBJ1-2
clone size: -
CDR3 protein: CASSEEGTPIGYTF
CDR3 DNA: TGTGCCAGCAGTGAAGAGGGGACACCCATAGGCTACACCTTC

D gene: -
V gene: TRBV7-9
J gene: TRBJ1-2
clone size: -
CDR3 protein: CSSTLGGNGYTF
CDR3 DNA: TGTTCCAGCACCCTGGGAGGGAATGGCTACACCTTC

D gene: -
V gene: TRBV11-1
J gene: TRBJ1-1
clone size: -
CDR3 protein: CASSQRSRRANTEAFF
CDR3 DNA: TGTGCCAGCAGCCAGAGGTCCCGGAGGGCGAACACTGAAGCTTTCTTT

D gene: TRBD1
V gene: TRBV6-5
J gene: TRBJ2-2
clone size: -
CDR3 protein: CASSYWDRSYGELFF
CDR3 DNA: TGTGCCAGCAGTTACTGGGACAGGAGCTACGGGGAGCTGTTTTTT

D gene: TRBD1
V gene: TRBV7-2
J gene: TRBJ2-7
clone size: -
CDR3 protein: CASSPRQGVGEQYF
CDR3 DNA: TGTGCCAGCAGCCCGCGACAGGGGGTGGGGGAGCAGTACTTC

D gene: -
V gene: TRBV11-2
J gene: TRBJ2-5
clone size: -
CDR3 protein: CASSLRGRLETQYF
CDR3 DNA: TGTGCCAGCAGCCTTAGGGGTCGGTTGGAGACCCAGTACTTC

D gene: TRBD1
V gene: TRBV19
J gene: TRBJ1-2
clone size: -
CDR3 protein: CASSITGDYGYTF
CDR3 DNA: TGTGCCAGTAGTATCACAGGGGACTATGGCTACACCTTC

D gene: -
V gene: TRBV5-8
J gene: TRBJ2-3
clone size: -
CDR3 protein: CASSLAYTQYF
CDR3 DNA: TGTGCCAGCAGCTTAGCATATACGCAGTATTTT

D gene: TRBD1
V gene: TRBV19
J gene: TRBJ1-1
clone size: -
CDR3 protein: CASSIWTGVRTEAFF
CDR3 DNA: TGTGCCAGTAGTATATGGACAGGGGTGAGGACTGAAGCTTTCTTT

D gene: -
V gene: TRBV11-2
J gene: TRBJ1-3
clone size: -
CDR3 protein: CASVQGVNAGNTIYF
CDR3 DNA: TGTGCCAGCGTCCAGGGTGTTAACGCTGGAAACACCATATATTTT

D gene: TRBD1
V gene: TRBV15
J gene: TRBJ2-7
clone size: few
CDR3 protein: CATSRPLTGSYEQYF
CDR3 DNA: TGTGCCACCAGCAGACCACTGACAGGGTCCTACGAGCAGTACTTC

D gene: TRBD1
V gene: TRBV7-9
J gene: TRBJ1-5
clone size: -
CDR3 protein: CASSPGDRGLHF
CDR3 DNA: TGTGCCAGCAGCCCCGGGGACAGGGGCTTGCATTTT

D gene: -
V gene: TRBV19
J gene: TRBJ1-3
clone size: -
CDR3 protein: CASISPSGNTIYF
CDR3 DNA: TGTGCCAGTATAAGCCCCTCTGGAAACACCATATATTTT

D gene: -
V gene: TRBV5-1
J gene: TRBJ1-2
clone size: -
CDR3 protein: CASSLGQGGSYGYTF
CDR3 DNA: TGCGCCAGCAGCTTGGGGCAGGGAGGCAGCTATGGCTACACCTTC

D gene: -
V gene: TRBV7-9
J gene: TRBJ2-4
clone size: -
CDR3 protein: CASSFGRGAGPNIQYF
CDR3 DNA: TGTGCCAGCAGCTTCGGAAGGGGCGCAGGGCCGAACATTCAGTACTTC

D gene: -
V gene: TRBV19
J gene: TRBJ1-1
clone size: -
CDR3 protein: CASSKTRNTEAFF
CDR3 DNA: TGTGCCAGTAGCAAAACAAGGAACACTGAAGCTTTCTTT

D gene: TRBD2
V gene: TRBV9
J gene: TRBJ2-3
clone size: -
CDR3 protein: CASSTSGGTDTQYF
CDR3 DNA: TGTGCCAGCAGCACTAGCGGGGGTACGGATACGCAGTATTTT

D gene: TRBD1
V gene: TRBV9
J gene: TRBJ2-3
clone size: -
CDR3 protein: CASSVGDRGLTDTQYF
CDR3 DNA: TGTGCCAGCAGCGTAGGAGACAGGGGGCTCACAGATACGCAGTATTTT

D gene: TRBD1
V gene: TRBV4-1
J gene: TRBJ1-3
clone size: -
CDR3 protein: CASSQIAPPGQGAGGNTIYF
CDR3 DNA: TGCGCCAGCAGCCAAATCGCACCCCCGGGACAGGGGGCTGGTGGAAACACCATATATTTT

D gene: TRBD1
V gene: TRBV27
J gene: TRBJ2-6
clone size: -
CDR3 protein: CASSLPRTGGAGANVLTF
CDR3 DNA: TGTGCCAGCAGTTTACCACGGACAGGTGGTGCTGGGGCCAACGTCCTGACTTTC

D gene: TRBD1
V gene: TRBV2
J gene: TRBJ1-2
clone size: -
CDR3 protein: CASSDGQGDGYTF
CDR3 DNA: TGTGCCAGCAGTGATGGACAGGGTGACGGCTACACCTTC

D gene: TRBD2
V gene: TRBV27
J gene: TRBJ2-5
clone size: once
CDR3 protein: CASKPGLAGGRTQYF
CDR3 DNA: TGTGCCAGCAAGCCGGGACTAGCGGGGGGTAGGACCCAGTACTTC

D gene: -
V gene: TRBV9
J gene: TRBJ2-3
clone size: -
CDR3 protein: CASNTLGGPGDTQYF
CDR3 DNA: TGTGCCAGCAACACCCTCGGGGGGCCGGGAGATACGCAGTATTTT

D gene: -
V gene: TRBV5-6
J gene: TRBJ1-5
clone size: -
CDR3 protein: CASSYRGSNQPQHF
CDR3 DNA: TGTGCCAGCAGTTATAGGGGAAGCAATCAGCCCCAGCATTTT

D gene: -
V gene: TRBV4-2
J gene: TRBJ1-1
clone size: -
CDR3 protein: CASSQGRGVAFF
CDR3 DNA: TGTGCCAGCAGCCAAGGGCGGGGGGTAGCTTTCTTT

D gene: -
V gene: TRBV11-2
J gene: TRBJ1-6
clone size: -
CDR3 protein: CASSLDGLGKGNSPLHF
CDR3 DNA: TGTGCCAGCAGCTTAGATGGGCTAGGGAAGGGGAATTCACCCCTCCACTTT

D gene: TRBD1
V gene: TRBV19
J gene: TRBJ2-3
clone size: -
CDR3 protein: CASSIGVGQGADTQYF
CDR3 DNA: TGTGCCAGTAGTATAGGAGTAGGCCAGGGGGCAGATACGCAGTATTTT

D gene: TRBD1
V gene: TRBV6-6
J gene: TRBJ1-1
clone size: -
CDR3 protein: CASSYSEGALAEAFF
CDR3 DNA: TGTGCCAGCAGTTACTCGGAGGGGGCGCTAGCTGAAGCTTTCTTT

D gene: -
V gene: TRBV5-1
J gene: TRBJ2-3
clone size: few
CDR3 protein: CASSLQGPVDTQYF
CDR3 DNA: TGCGCCAGCAGCTTGCAGGGGCCGGTAGATACGCAGTATTTT

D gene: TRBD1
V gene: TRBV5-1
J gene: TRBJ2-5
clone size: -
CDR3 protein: CASNRDRVGETQYF
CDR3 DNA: TGCGCCAGCAATCGGGACAGGGTGGGGGAGACCCAGTACTTC

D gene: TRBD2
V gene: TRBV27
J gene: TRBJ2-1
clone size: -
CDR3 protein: CASSPPGTSGGLNEQFF
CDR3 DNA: TGTGCCAGCAGTCCGCCAGGGACTAGCGGGGGCCTCAATGAGCAGTTCTTC

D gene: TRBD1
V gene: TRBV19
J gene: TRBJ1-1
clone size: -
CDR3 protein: CASSILGDSEAFF
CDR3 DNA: TGTGCCAGTAGTATATTAGGGGACAGTGAAGCTTTCTTT

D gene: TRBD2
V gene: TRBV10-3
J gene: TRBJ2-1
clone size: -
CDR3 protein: CAISVGGVYNEQFF
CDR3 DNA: TGTGCCATCAGTGTGGGGGGGGTGTACAATGAGCAGTTCTTC

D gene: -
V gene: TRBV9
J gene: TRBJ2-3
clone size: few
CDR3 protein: CASSVGGEITDTQYF
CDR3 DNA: TGTGCCAGCAGCGTAGGGGGAGAGATCACAGATACGCAGTATTTT

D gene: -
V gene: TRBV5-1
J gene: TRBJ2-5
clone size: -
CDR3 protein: CASSLEVGGRFRSETQYF
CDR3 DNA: TGCGCCAGCAGCTTGGAGGTCGGTGGGAGGTTCCGTTCGGAGACCCAGTACTTC

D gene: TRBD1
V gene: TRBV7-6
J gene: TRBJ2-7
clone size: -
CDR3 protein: CASSSGTGLNKQYF
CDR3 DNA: TGTGCCAGCAGTTCCGGGACAGGCCTTAATAAGCAGTACTTC

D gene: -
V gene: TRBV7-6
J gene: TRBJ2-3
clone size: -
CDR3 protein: CASSLAQFIDTQYF
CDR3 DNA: TGTGCCAGCAGCTTAGCACAGTTTATAGATACGCAGTATTTT

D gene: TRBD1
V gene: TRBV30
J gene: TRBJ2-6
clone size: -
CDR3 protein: CAWLQGVGANVLTF
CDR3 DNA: TGTGCCTGGCTACAGGGGGTGGGGGCCAACGTCCTGACTTTC

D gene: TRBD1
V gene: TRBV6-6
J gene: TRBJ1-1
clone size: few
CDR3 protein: CASSREGGLNTEAFF
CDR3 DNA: TGTGCCAGCAGTAGAGAAGGGGGCTTGAACACTGAAGCTTTCTTT

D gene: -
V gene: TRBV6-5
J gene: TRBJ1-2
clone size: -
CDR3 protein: CASSPWGGSSYGYTF
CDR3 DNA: TGTGCCAGCAGCCCCTGGGGGGGATCCTCCTATGGCTACACCTTC

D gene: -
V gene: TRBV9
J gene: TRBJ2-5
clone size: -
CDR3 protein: CASSVDLETQYF
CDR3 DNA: TGTGCCAGCAGCGTAGATCTAGAGACCCAGTACTTC

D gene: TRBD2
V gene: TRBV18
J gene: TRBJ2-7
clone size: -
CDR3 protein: CASSRTSGETYEQYF
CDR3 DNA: TGTGCCAGCTCACGTACTAGCGGGGAAACCTACGAGCAGTACTTC

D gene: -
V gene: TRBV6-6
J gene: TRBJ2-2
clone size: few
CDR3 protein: CASSYPRGRSAGELFF
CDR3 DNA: TGTGCCAGCAGTTACCCAAGGGGCAGGTCTGCCGGGGAGCTGTTTTTT

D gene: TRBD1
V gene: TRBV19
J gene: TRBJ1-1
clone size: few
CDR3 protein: CASKDRGMNTEAFF
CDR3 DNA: TGTGCCAGTAAGGACAGGGGGATGAACACTGAAGCTTTCTTT

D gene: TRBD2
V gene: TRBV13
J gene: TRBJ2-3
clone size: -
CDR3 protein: CASSSRTRRLDTQYF
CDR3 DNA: TGTGCCAGCAGCTCAAGGACTAGAAGATTAGATACGCAGTATTTT

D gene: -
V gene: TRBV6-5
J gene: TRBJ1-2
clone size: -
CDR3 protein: CASRPTGFGYTF
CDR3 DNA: TGTGCCAGCAGACCGACAGGTTTTGGCTACACCTTC

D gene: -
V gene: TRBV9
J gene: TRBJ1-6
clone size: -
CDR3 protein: CASSLGGSYNSPLHF
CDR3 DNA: TGTGCCAGCAGCCTTGGGGGGTCCTATAATTCACCCCTCCACTTT

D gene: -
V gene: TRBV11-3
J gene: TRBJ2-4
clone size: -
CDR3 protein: CASSLGGLPGDIQYF
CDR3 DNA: TGTGCCAGCAGCTTAGGGGGACTCCCTGGGGACATTCAGTACTTC

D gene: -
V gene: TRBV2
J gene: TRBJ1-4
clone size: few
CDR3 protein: CASSEGGQNEKLFF
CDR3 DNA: TGTGCCAGCAGTGAGGGCGGACAAAATGAAAAACTGTTTTTT

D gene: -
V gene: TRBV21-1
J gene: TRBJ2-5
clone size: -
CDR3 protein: CASSLGTSGGRETQYF
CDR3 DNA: TGTGCCAGCAGCCTGGGGACTAGCGGGGGACGAGAGACCCAGTACTTC

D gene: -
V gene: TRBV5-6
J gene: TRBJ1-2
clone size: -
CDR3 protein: CASSLGGRRAPF
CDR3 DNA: TGTGCCAGCAGCTTGGGGGGCAGGCGAGCCCCCTTC

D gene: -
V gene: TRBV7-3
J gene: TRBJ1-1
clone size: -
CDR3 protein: CASSFKGQDLAFF
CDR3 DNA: TGTGCCAGCAGCTTTAAGGGACAAGATTTAGCTTTCTTT

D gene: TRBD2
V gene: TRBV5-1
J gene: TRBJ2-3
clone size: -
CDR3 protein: CASSLVSGGITDTQYF
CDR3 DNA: TGCGCCAGCAGCTTGGTTTCCGGGGGGATCACAGATACGCAGTATTTT

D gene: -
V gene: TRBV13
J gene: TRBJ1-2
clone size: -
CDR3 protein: CASGTLRGGYTF
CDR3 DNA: TGTGCCAGCGGGACTCTAAGGGGTGGCTACACCTTC

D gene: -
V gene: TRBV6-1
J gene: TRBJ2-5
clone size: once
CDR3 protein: CASSEVAMGGQSEQYF
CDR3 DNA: TGTGCCAGCAGTGAAGTGGCAATGGGGGGGCAGAGTGAGCAGTACTTC

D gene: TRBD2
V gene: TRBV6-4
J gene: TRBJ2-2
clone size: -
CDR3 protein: CASSEAAGETPNTGELFF
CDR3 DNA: TGTGCCAGCAGTGAAGCAGCGGGGGAGACCCCCAACACCGGGGAGCTGTTTTTT

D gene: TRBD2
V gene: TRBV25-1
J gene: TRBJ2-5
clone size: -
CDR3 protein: CASSEPLAGGQETQYF
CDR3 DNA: TGTGCCAGCAGTGAACCCCTAGCGGGGGGCCAAGAGACCCAGTACTTC